This TCR beta chain came from a study of T cell repertoires in cytomegalovirus infection. For the study at large: CMV infection and matching HLA type were both indicated by public TCR beta signatures.

TCRdb redid the calling of the reads with MiXCR, one entry per CDR3 protein. The table shows hundreds of thousands of distinct CDR3 sequences, with 33% occurring only once. To note about this clonotype: Antigen specificity is unknown.

V dropped 5 bases and J dropped 5; count of bases not matched to a gene: 5. CDR3 length: 14 residues. The specimen comprised cultured PBMCs, sampled from culture after CMV antigen stimulation. This rearrangement joins TRBV12-3 or TRBV12-4 to TRBJ1-5; TRBD1 agrees at 8 bases. The source of this sequence is a human donor in good health (CMV status not recorded). Some clones in this sample may be carry-over from other donors' samples. CDR3 protein: CASSTTGGDQPQHF. In DNA form, the CDR3 reads TGTGCCAGCAGTACCACAGGGGGGGATCAGCCCCAGCATTTT.